Following are 23 T cell receptor beta chains from one sample sequenced in a study of T-cell memory formation after mild COVID-19. TCRdb itself ran the 5' RACE reads through MiXCR, one entry per CDR3 protein. This table holds a few hundred thousand distinct CDR3 sequences, 25% to 30% found once. Sequencing was performed on PBMCs or a T cell subset sorted from them (not recorded which). The receptors were gathered from an adult woman who had mild COVID-19 (a few samples of this study predate the infection). Cell type and time point are not known.

The chain links TRBV5-4 to TRBJ2-2, with D possibly matching TRBD2 (5 bases). From germline, CDR1 is SGHNT and CDR2 YYREEE (reference sequence). V was clipped by 1 base and J by 3 bases, with 7 bases between them. This CDR3 is 14 amino acids long. The CDR3, as DNA: TGTGCCAGCAGCTTGAAGGGAGACACCGGGGAGCTGTTTTTT. Translation gives CASSLKGDTGELFF.

This chain connects TRBV24-1 to TRBJ2-1; no firm D call. CDR3 length equals 12 residues. The ends were cut back, 6 bases at V and 3 bases at J, with 5 bases in the middle. Germline-derived CDR1 and CDR2 are KGHDR and SFDVKD. The CDR3 DNA reads TGTGCCACCAGTTCTATCTACAATGAGCAGTTCTTC. Its protein is CATSSIYNEQFF.

This clonotype turned up a few times. The gene calls are TRBV12-3 or TRBV12-4 and TRBJ2-7, with 13 bases fitting TRBD2. Unmatched junction bases numbered 3, after V lost 5 bases and J lost 5 bases. This CDR3 is 14 amino acids long. The CDR3: CASSTSGGANEQYF. The CDR3 nucleotides read TGTGCCAGCAGTACTAGCGGGGGGGCGAACGAGCAGTACTTC.

This clonotype was picked up a small number of times. This chain connects TRBV7-2 to TRBJ2-5; D is perhaps TRBD2 (5 bases). Germline V gene sequence: CDR1 SGHTA, CDR2 FQGNSA. This CDR3 comprises 14 residues. V was trimmed by 3 bases and J by 4 bases, leaving 12 bases between them. This CDR3 is CASSLSGLPETQYF. DNA for the CDR3: TGTGCCAGCAGCTTGTCTGGACTCCCAGAGACCCAGTACTTC.

The rearrangement uses TRBV20-1 and TRBJ2-6; no reliable D call. Per the germline V gene, CDR1 is DFQATT and CDR2 is SNEGSKA (reference sequence). Trimming removed 3 bases from V and 0 bases from J, with 9 bases in between. The CDR3 has 15 amino acids. CDR3: CSARTPFSGANVLTF. The CDR3 DNA reads TGCAGTGCTAGGACACCTTTCTCTGGGGCCAACGTCCTGACTTTC.

The rearrangement links TRBV12-3 or TRBV12-4 to TRBJ2-3; D may be TRBD2 (7 bases). The V end was cut by 3 bases, the J end by 6 bases, with 19 bases between. The CDR3 extends over 16 amino acids. This chain's CDR3 is CASSFRTGTISDTQYF. CDR3 nucleotide sequence: TGTGCCAGCAGTTTCAGAACAGGGACTATCAGCGATACGCAGTATTTT.

This clonotype was observed a few times. V is TRBV20-1 and J is TRBJ2-5; perhaps TRBD1 as D (6 bases). CDR1 and CDR2 (germline): DFQATT, SNEGSKA (reference sequence). Trimming cost V 0 bases and J 4 bases, with 15 bases left between them. This CDR3 has 15 amino acids. For the CDR3, the DNA is TGCAGTGCTAGAGATCTGACCCGAGGGGGAGAGACCCAGTACTTC. This gives the protein CSARDLTRGGETQYF.

This clonotype was counted only a few times. The chain couples TRBV5-1 to TRBJ2-4, with D possibly being TRBD1 (7 bases). Germline loops: CDR1 SGHRS, CDR2 YFSETQ. V was shortened by 0 bases and J by 9 bases, with 10 bases between the two germline ends. The CDR3 is 13 amino acids. Here the CDR3 reads CASSLGQGGIQYF. As DNA, the CDR3 is TGCGCCAGCAGCTTGGGTCAGGGGGGCATTCAGTACTTC.

The rearrangement uses TRBV28 and TRBJ1-1, with D unresolved. The germline V gene encodes CDR1 MDHEN and CDR2 SYDVKM. V lost 3 bases to trimming and J lost 11 bases, with 16 bases between them. This CDR3 spans 13 amino acids. The CDR3 nucleotides read TGTGCCAGCAGTTTCTCAGGCCCCGCTCGGGCTTTCTTT. Protein sequence: CASSFSGPARAFF.

This clonotype appeared a few times. The chain carries TRBV6-4 and TRBJ1-2, with D unresolved. Germline V lookup: CDR1 MRHNA, CDR2 SNTAGT. The CDR3 is 12 residues long. The germline V and J ends were trimmed by 2 bases and 8 bases, with 9 bases remaining between them. This CDR3 reads CASSDPGSGYTF. CDR3 coding DNA: TGTGCCAGCAGTGACCCGGGGTCCGGCTACACCTTC.

The genes are TRBV3-1 and TRBJ2-3; the D gene is possibly TRBD1 (5 bases). The CDR3 runs 14 residues. The germline V gene encodes CDR1 LGHDT and CDR2 YNNKEL (reference sequence). V lost 1 base to trimming and J lost 5 bases, with 10 bases between them. For the CDR3, the DNA is TGTGCCAGCAGCCAAGCCAGGGTCGGAGATACGCAGTATTTT. The encoded protein is CASSQARVGDTQYF.

The chain joins TRBV11-2 to TRBJ2-3; 11 positions match TRBD2. Trimming took 5 bases from V and 5 from J; bases not matched to a gene: 18. The CDR3 loop spans 19 amino acids. The germline gives CDR1 SGHAT, CDR2 FQNNGV. The CDR3 spells CASSPTLGVAGGPRDTQYF. CDR3 DNA: TGTGCCAGCAGCCCCACTTTAGGGGTAGCGGGGGGGCCACGAGATACGCAGTATTTT.

This sequence joins TRBV30 and TRBJ2-3; 9 bases match TRBD1. This CDR3 comprises 14 residues. V was clipped by 4 bases and J by 1 base; unmatched bases: 3. Looked up from germline, CDR1 is GTSNPN and CDR2 is SVGIG (reference sequence). This CDR3 reads CAWTHRGRTDTQYF. CDR3 coding DNA: TGTGCCTGGACCCACAGGGGGCGCACAGATACGCAGTATTTT.

The table lists this clonotype with a few counts. The chain is built from TRBV7-8 and TRBJ1-5, with 7 bases lining up with TRBD1. The J segment lost 3 bases and the V segment lost 8 bases, leaving 7 bases of the junction unmatched. The CDR3 is 14 residues long. Germline lookup yields CDR1 SGHVS and CDR2 FQNEAQ. CDR3: CASGRTGANQPQHF. In DNA form, the CDR3 reads TGTGCCAGCGGCCGGACAGGCGCCAATCAGCCCCAGCATTTT. Looking up the rest from reference TRBV7-8 and TRBJ1-5 gives the full variable domain: GAGVSQSPRYKVAKRGQDVALRCDPISGHVSLFWYQQALGQGPEFLTYFQNEAQLDKSGLPSDRFFAERPEGSVSTLKIQRTQQEDSAVYLCASGRTGANQPQHFGDGTRLSIL.

The chain links TRBV4-1 to TRBJ2-1; D gene ambiguous. V lost 1 base and J lost 2, with 12 bases in between. From germline, CDR1 is MGHRA and CDR2 YSYEKL. The length of the CDR3 is 16 residues. The CDR3 protein is CASSQVRQPPYNEQFF. CDR3 nucleotide sequence: TGCGCCAGCAGCCAAGTACGTCAGCCCCCCTACAATGAGCAGTTCTTC.

This clonotype was seen at least ten times. The V call is TRBV11-2, the J call TRBJ2-7; 15 bases are shared with TRBD2. The CDR3 length is 16 residues. With V trimmed by 7 bases and J by 4 bases, 8 bases remained unmatched. Per germline, CDR1 SGHAT and CDR2 FQNNGV. CDR3 loop: CASNGLAGGPGYEQYF. As DNA, the CDR3 is TGTGCCAGCAACGGACTAGCGGGAGGGCCAGGGTACGAGCAGTACTTC.

This clonotype was picked up many times. The chain joins TRBV7-9 to TRBJ2-1; TRBD1 matches at 8 bases. The CDR3 length is 15 residues. The germline gives CDR1 SEHNR, CDR2 FQNEAQ (reference sequence). V lost 4 bases to trimming and J lost 9 bases; unmatched junction nucleotides: 11. The CDR3 bases are TGTGCCAGCAGCTCAAGGACAGGGCCCCTCCCTGAGCAGTTCTTC. Translation: CASSSRTGPLPEQFF.

This chain uses TRBV28 with TRBJ2-2; the match to TRBD1 covers 8 bases. Germline CDR1 reads MDHEN; CDR2 reads SYDVKM. With V trimmed by 2 bases and J by 7 bases, 9 bases remained unmatched. This CDR3 contains 16 residues. The CDR3 coding sequence is TGTGCCAGCAGTTTAGGCCCAGGGGGCCTGATCGGGGAGCTGTTTTTT. It codes for CASSLGPGGLIGELFF.

The J gene is TRBJ1-3, the V gene TRBV20-1, with D hard to call. CDR1 is DFQATT and CDR2 is SNEGSKA in the germline V gene (reference sequence). The length of the CDR3 is 14 residues. V lost 1 base, J lost 2 bases, and 9 bases lay in between. Written as DNA, the CDR3 is TGCAGTGCTAGAGTTTTGGGGACTGGAAACACCATATATTTT. Its translation: CSARVLGTGNTIYF.

The chain recombines TRBV29-1 with TRBJ1-1; D remains unclear. The CDR3 has 13 residues. Per germline, CDR1 SQVTM and CDR2 ANQGSEA. With 4 bases removed from V and 1 base from J, the gap between germline ends came to 10 bases. The CDR3: CSVASHSNTEAFF. In DNA form, the CDR3 reads TGCAGCGTTGCTTCACACTCGAACACTGAAGCTTTCTTT.

This clonotype turned up a few times. V usage is TRBV7-2 and J usage is TRBJ2-3; tentative D call: TRBD2 (5 bases). The germline gives CDR1 SGHTA, CDR2 FQGNSA. V was shortened by 1 base and J by 4 bases, with 12 bases between the two germline ends. This CDR3 is 15 amino acids long. CDR3 sequence: CASSLGLPGADTQYF. The CDR3 DNA reads as TGTGCCAGCAGCTTAGGGTTGCCCGGGGCAGATACGCAGTATTTT.

This chain uses TRBV20-1 with TRBJ1-1; D unresolved. In germline, CDR1 is DFQATT, CDR2 SNEGSKA (reference sequence). CDR3 length: 11 amino acids. The V and J ends lost 6 bases and 7 bases respectively, with 12 bases between them. CDR3 nucleotides: TGCAGTGCAAAGAATTTGCGTGAAGCTTTCTTT. Protein: CSAKNLREAFF.

This chain joins TRBV7-8 and TRBJ2-1; 11 bases are shared with TRBD1. The CDR3 runs to 20 residues. Germline-derived CDR1 and CDR2 are SGHVS and FQNEAQ. The V gene end was trimmed by 5 bases and the J gene end by 6 bases; junction bases not matched to a gene: 21. The DNA of the CDR3 is TGTGCCAGCAGCGCTCCACTACTTACACCGGGACAGGGGGATCTCAATGAGCAGTTCTTC. Its protein product is CASSAPLLTPGQGDLNEQFF.